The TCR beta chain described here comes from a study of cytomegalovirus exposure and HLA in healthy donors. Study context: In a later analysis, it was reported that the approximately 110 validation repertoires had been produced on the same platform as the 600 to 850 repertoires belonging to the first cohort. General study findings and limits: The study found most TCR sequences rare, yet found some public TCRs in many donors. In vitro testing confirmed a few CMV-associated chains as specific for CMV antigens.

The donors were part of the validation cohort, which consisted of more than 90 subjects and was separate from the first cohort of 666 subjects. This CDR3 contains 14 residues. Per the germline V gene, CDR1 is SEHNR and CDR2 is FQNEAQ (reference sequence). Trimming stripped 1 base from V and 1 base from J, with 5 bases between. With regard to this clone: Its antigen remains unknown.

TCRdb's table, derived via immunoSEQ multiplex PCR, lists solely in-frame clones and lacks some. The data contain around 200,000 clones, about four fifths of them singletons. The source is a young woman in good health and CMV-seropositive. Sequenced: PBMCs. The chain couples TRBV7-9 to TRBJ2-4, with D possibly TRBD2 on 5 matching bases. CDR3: CASSLGEAKNIQYF. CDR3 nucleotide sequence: TGTGCCAGCAGCTTAGGGGAGGCCAAAAACATTCAGTACTTC.